The sequence of this T cell receptor beta chain was determined in a study of a mutant IDH1 vaccine in newly diagnosed glioma. As for the study in general: There were eight vaccinations for patients, given in weeks 1, 3, 5, 7, 11, 15, 19 and 23. The treated group averaged roughly 40 years old and was about 60% male, roughly 38% female.

This clone showed up just a few times. The antigen is undetermined. Documented time point: week 23, last vaccination. Mutant IDH1 20-mer peptide, at 300 ug, made up each vaccine dose, with topical imiquimod. Each donor presented with a new WHO grade 3 or 4 astrocytoma that tested IDH1-mutant and showed ATRX loss. TCRdb keeps only in-frame clones here, not all; method: immunoSEQ multiplex PCR. The sample consists of 29,000 or so clones, 80% of them appearing once. The clonotype originates from a woman between 18 and 29 years old with glioma. Sequences were derived from PBMCs, sampled from a glioma patient whose treatment included an IDH1 peptide vaccine.

CDR3 nucleotide sequence: TGTGCCACCAGCAGGAAACGGGACGCGGGTGGGGAGCAGTACTTC. It is translated as CATSRKRDAGGEQYF. The chain links TRBV15 to TRBJ2-7; the D gene could be TRBD1 or TRBD2 (5 bases each). CDR3 length: 15 amino acids. V lost 3 bases to trimming and J lost 7 bases, with 19 bases between them. From germline, CDR1 is LNHNV and CDR2 YYDKDF (reference sequence).